The following is a T cell receptor beta chain sequence with its context. V lost 3 bases and J 0 bases, leaving 9 bases between the germline ends. The CDR3 contains 15 residues. Germline assignment: CDR1 LGHDT and CDR2 YNNKEL (reference sequence). The sample belongs to a study of Ad26.COV2.S vaccination and SARS-CoV-2 variants. Documented treatment: some 19 received Ad26.COV2.S at low or high dose, single or two shots; a few received placebo; per-sample allocation not given. On day 63 after the first injection, vaccine and placebo recipients gave samples. Data came from immunoSEQ multiplex PCR; TCRdb stores just in-frame clones and leaves some out. The sample shows about 680,000 clones, more than 80% of them seen only once.

V is TRBV3-1 (or the pseudogene TRBV3-2) and J is TRBJ1-3; no clear D. The sequences come from peripheral blood, collected in a trial of Ad26.COV2.S vaccine versus placebo. The sequence came from a person between 18 and 59 years old who received the Ad26.COV2.S COVID-19 vaccine or a placebo. CDR3 residues: CASSQGFVSGNTIYF. DNA for the CDR3: TGTGCCAGCAGCCAGGGATTCGTCTCTGGAAACACCATATATTTT.